Each of the 10 T cell receptor beta chains below was sequenced from the same sample in a study of cytomegalovirus exposure and HLA in healthy donors. PCR used 60 Vbeta primers and 13 Jbeta primers. TCRdb keeps only in-frame clones here, not all; method: immunoSEQ multiplex PCR. Among roughly 120,000 clones, over 60% were seen once, and the ten largest hold 1.9%. The sequenced sample was PBMCs. These receptors all come from a man in his fifties or sixties in good health and CMV-seronegative.

Details on this clone: The junction shows a germline mismatch at one end, possibly a read error. The chain has TRBV18 and TRBJ1-1; D unclear. CDR3 size: 16 residues. Germline assignment: CDR1 KGHSH and CDR2 LQKENI. The CDR3 region has the DNA TGTGCCAGCTCTCCACCTTTCCTTGGCAGGAACACTGAAGCTTTCTTT. Translation gives CASSPPFLGRNTEAFF.

CDR3 in DNA: TGTGCCAGCAGAAGAAAGCTCAGGGGGTTCACTGAAGCTTTCTTT. This sequence encodes CASRRKLRGFTEAFF. The chain combines TRBV6-4 with TRBJ1-1; 7 bases match TRBD1. The CDR3 runs to 15 residues. Germline V gene lookup returns CDR1 MRHNA and CDR2 SNTAGT. V lost 6 bases, J lost 4 bases, and 11 bases stayed unmatched.

The chain couples TRBV28 to TRBJ1-5; D perhaps matches TRBD1 (5 bases). Trimming removed 11 bases from V and 1 base from J, with 15 bases in between. Germline values: CDR1 MDHEN, CDR2 SYDVKM. This CDR3 is built from 14 residues. Here the CDR3 reads CAAGGGTSNQPQHF. Here the CDR3 DNA reads TGTGCCGCCGGGGGAGGGACCAGCAATCAGCCCCAGCATTTT.

The chain employs TRBV4-1 and TRBJ2-3, with 7 positions matching TRBD1. The V and J ends lost 1 base and 2 bases, in that order; junction bases with no gene match: 3. The germline V gene has CDR1 MGHRA and CDR2 YSYEKL. This CDR3 spans 15 amino acids. The CDR3 is CASSQAGQSTDTQYF. CDR3 bases: TGCGCCAGCAGCCAAGCGGGACAGTCCACAGATACGCAGTATTTT.

This clone was counted only a few times. The chain has TRBV9 and TRBJ2-4; D possibly corresponds to TRBD2 (6 bases). CDR1 and CDR2 (germline): SGDLS, YYNGEE. The CDR3 is 13 amino acids. Between the trimmed V and J ends, which lost 0 bases and 12 bases, there was a span of 13 bases. CDR3 DNA: TGTGCCAGCAGCGTAGACGGGGACTTTACTCAGTACTTC. It translates to CASSVDGDFTQYF.

CDR3 DNA: TGTGCCAGCTCACAAACGGGTGCAACTAATGAAAAACTGTTTTTT. It specifies CASSQTGATNEKLFF. V gene TRBV18 combines with J gene TRBJ1-4; D not resolved. V was shortened by 4 bases and J by 0 bases, with 9 bases between the two germline ends. There are 15 residues in the CDR3. Germline V lookup: CDR1 KGHSH, CDR2 LQKENI.

The CDR3 protein is CASTPGGGQGGIYSNQPQHF. CDR3 nucleotide sequence: TGTGCCAGTACCCCCGGGGGGGGTCAGGGGGGAATCTATAGCAATCAGCCCCAGCATTTT. The V gene is TRBV19, the J gene TRBJ1-5; 7 bases map to TRBD1. Germline assignment: CDR1 LNHDA and CDR2 SQIVND (reference sequence). V lost 7 bases to trimming and J lost 0 bases; unmatched junction nucleotides: 21. This CDR3 has 20 residues. The whole variable domain, filled in from reference TRBV19 and TRBJ1-5, reads DGGITQSPKYLFRKEGQNVTLSCEQNLNHDAMYWYRQDPGQGLRLIYYSQIVNDFQKGDIAEGYSVSREKKESFPLTVTSAQKNPTAFYLCASTPGGGQGGIYSNQPQHFGDGTRLSIL.

As to this clone: One end of the junction is discordant with germline, which a read error may explain. The chain couples TRBV9 to TRBJ1-1, with 11 bases identical to TRBD1. Germline values: CDR1 SGDLS, CDR2 YYNGEE. The CDR3 runs to 15 residues. This CDR3 reads CTSSVVGQGGSEAFF. CDR3 sequence (DNA): TGTACCAGCAGCGTTGTGGGACAGGGGGGCAGTGAAGCTTTCTTT.

This chain connects TRBV6-5 to TRBJ1-1; perhaps TRBD1 as D (5 bases). Per germline, CDR1 MNHEY and CDR2 SVGAGI. V was trimmed by 6 bases and J by 0 bases, leaving 14 bases between them. CDR3 length: 15 amino acids. The CDR3 DNA reads as TGTGCCAGCAGCCCACCGAGGGACTTGAACACTGAAGCTTTCTTT. Translated: CASSPPRDLNTEAFF.

The J gene is TRBJ2-7, the V gene TRBV25-1; no definite D call. Germline CDR1 reads MGHDK; CDR2 reads SYGVNS. The CDR3 spans 12 residues. V dropped 3 bases and J dropped 2 bases, with 5 bases sitting between them. CDR3 amino acids: CASSDWPYEQYF. CDR3 DNA sequence: TGTGCCAGCAGTGACTGGCCCTACGAGCAGTACTTC.